The 18 T cell receptor beta chains below come from one sample, sequenced in a study of T cells expressing NK-cell markers. TCRdb re-called the 5' RACE reads and gives one entry per CDR3 protein, without DNA. The repertoire table contains around 100,000 distinct CDR3 sequences. The sample taken for sequencing was blood T cells: a sorted CD56 or NKG2C T cell subset, CD4+ or CD8+ T cells, or bulk PBMC T cells (not recorded which). Receptors were obtained from a woman aged 18 to 75 in good health.

The genes are TRBV20-1 and TRBJ2-7; TCRdb picks TRBD2, but there is no DNA to check that call. Per the germline V gene, CDR1 is DFQATT and CDR2 is SNEGSKA (reference sequence). The CDR3 sequence is 13 residues long. CDR3 sequence reads: CSPEERESGEQYF.

Judged by frequency, this clonotype is medium-sized. The rearrangement links TRBV18 to TRBJ2-2. This CDR3 region has 16 residues. Germline CDR1 KGHSH, CDR2 LQKENI. The CDR3 sequence is CASSLHETSTGGELFF.

V usage is TRBV9 and J usage is TRBJ2-6. The CDR3 totals 16 residues. The V gene's germline CDR1 is SGDLS and CDR2 YYNGEE. CDR3 sequence: CASSHGRISGANVLTF.

The rearrangement links TRBV29-1 to TRBJ2-4. The CDR3 length is 13 residues. The germline CDR1 and CDR2 sequences are SQVTM and ANQGSEA. CDR3 residues: CSVVLYTKNIQYF.

This chain links TRBV29-1 with TRBJ1-2; TCRdb proposes TRBD1, but this gene call is untestable without DNA. The CDR3 loop spans 15 amino acids. The germline V gene has CDR1 SQVTM and CDR2 ANQGSEA. The CDR3 protein is CSVTPARATNYGYTF.

The chain employs TRBV7-9 and TRBJ2-5. This CDR3 spans 13 amino acids. The germline CDR1 and CDR2 sequences are SEHNR and FQNEAQ (reference sequence). This chain's CDR3 is CASSFPAQETQYF.

J is TRBJ1-2 and V is TRBV12-3 or TRBV12-4; the D call from TCRdb, TRBD1, cannot be confirmed without DNA. The CDR3 has 15 residues. The CDR3 reads CATLGSTGVAYGYTF.

The rearrangement links TRBV4-1 to TRBJ1-2; the TCRdb D gene call, TRBD1, has no DNA to confirm it. The CDR3 has 14 amino acids. Germline V gene sequence: CDR1 MGHRA, CDR2 YSYEKL. CDR3 sequence: CASSQEPTGYGYTF.

The V call is TRBV19, the J call TRBJ1-1. This CDR3 has 15 amino acids. Germline assignment: CDR1 LNHDA and CDR2 SQIVND (reference sequence). CDR3: CASKIKESGGTEAFF.

CDR3 sequence: CATRGSGLDFGEQFF. The gene calls are TRBV24-1 and TRBJ2-1; TCRdb's D call, TRBD2, is unchecked because there is no DNA. In germline, CDR1 is KGHDR, CDR2 SFDVKD. This CDR3 has 15 amino acids.

The gene calls are TRBV24-1 and TRBJ2-7. CDR1 is KGHDR and CDR2 is SFDVKD in the germline V gene. The CDR3 is 13 residues long. The CDR3 spells CATPQTGVYEQYF.

The CDR3 loop is CASSQEAGKLGEQYF. This chain joins TRBV4-1 and TRBJ2-7; checking the TCRdb D call of TRBD2 is not possible without DNA. Germline values: CDR1 MGHRA, CDR2 YSYEKL. This CDR3 has 15 amino acids.

The J gene is TRBJ2-3, the V gene TRBV7-6. The CDR3 sequence is 17 residues long. The germline CDR1 and CDR2 sequences are SGHVS and FNYEAQ. Here the CDR3 reads CASSLVITDDHSDTQYF.

This rearrangement joins TRBV5-1 to TRBJ2-3; TCRdb's D gene call, TRBD1, goes unchecked for lack of DNA. In germline, CDR1 is SGHRS, CDR2 YFSETQ. This CDR3 region has 15 residues. CDR3 amino acids: CASSSHQGAGDTQYF.

The chain has TRBV5-6 and TRBJ1-6; TCRdb indicates TRBD1, and absent DNA this call remains unverified. Per germline, CDR1 SGHDT and CDR2 YYEEEE. The CDR3 covers 15 residues. This chain's CDR3 is CASSHLRRPNSPLHF. Full variable domain (missing parts from reference TRBV5-6 and TRBJ1-6): DAGVTQSPTHLIKTRGQQVTLRCSPKSGHDTVSWYQQALGQGPQFIFQYYEEEERQRGNFPDRFSGHQFPNYSSELNVNALLLGDSALYLCASSHLRRPNSPLHFGNGTRLTVT.

The chain combines TRBV20-1 with TRBJ2-1. This CDR3 contains 14 residues. Per the germline V gene, CDR1 is DFQATT and CDR2 is SNEGSKA (reference sequence). The CDR3 here is CSATGSRSYNEQFF.

The CDR3: CASSLAGTQKETQYF. The V gene is TRBV7-8, the J gene TRBJ2-5; TCRdb's D call, TRBD1, is unchecked because there is no DNA. CDR3 length equals 15 residues. Germline lookup yields CDR1 SGHVS and CDR2 FQNEAQ.

This chain links TRBV5-4 with TRBJ2-1. The CDR3 has 12 residues. The germline V gene encodes CDR1 SGHNT and CDR2 YYREEE (reference sequence). CDR3: CASSMSIDQQFF.